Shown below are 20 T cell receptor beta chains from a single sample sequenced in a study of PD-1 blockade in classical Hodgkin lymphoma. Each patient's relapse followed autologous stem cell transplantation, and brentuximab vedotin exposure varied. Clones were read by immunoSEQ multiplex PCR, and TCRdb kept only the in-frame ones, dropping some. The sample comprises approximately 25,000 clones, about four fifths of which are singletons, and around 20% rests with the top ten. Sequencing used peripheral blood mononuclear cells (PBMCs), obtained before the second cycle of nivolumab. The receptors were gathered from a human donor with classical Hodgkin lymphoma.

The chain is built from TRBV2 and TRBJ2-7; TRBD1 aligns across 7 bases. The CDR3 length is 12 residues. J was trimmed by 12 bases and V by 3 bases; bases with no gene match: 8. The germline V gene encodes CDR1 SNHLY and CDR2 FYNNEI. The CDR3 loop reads CASSDEQNRGYF. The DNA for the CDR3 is TGTGCCAGCAGTGATGAACAGAACAGGGGGTACTTC.

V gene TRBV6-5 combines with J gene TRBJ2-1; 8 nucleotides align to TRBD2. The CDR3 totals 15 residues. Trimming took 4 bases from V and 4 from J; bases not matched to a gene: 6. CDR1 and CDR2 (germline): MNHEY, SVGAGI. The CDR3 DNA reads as TGTGCCAGCAGTTCCCCCGGGACTAGTTACAATGAGCAGTTCTTC. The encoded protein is CASSSPGTSYNEQFF.

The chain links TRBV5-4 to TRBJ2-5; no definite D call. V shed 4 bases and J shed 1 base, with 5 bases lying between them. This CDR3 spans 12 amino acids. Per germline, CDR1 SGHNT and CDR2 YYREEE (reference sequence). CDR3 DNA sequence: TGTGCCAGCAGCGCGCGCCAAGAGACCCAGTACTTC. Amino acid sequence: CASSARQETQYF.

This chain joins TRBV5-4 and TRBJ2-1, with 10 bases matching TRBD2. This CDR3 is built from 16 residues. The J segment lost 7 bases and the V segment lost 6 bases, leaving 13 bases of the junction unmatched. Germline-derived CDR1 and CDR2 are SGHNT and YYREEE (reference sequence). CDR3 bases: TGTGCCAGCACCGTACCAGGGCTAGCGGGGGTGAATGAGCAGTTCTTC. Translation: CASTVPGLAGVNEQFF.

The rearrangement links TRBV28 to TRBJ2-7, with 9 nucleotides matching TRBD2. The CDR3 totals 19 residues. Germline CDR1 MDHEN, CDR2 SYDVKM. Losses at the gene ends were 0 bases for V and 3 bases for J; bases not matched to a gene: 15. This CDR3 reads CASSLWDPAVSGSGYEQYF. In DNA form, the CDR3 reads TGTGCCAGCAGTTTATGGGACCCTGCGGTTAGCGGGAGTGGCTACGAGCAGTACTTC. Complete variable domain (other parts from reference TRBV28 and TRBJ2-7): DVKVTQSSRYLVKRTGEKVFLECVQDMDHENMFWYRQDPGLGLRLIYFSYDVKMKEKGDIPEGYSVSREKKERFSLILESASTNQTSMYLCASSLWDPAVSGSGYEQYFGPGTRLTVT.

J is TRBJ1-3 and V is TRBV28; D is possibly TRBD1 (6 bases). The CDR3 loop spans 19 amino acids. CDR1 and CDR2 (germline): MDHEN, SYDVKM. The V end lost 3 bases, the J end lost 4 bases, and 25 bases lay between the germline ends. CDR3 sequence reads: CASSLHHIWGGALGNTIYF. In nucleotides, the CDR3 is TGTGCCAGCAGTTTGCACCACATCTGGGGGGGCGCGTTGGGAAACACCATATATTTT. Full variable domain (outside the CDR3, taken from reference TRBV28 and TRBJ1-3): DVKVTQSSRYLVKRTGEKVFLECVQDMDHENMFWYRQDPGLGLRLIYFSYDVKMKEKGDIPEGYSVSREKKERFSLILESASTNQTSMYLCASSLHHIWGGALGNTIYFGEGSWLTVV.

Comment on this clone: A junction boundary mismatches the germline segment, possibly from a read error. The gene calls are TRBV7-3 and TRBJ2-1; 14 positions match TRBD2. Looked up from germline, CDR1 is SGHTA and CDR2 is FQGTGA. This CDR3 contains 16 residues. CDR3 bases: TGTGCCAGCAGCCTAACTGGGACTAGCGGGAGTAATGAGCAGTTCTTC. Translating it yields CASSLTGTSGSNEQFF.

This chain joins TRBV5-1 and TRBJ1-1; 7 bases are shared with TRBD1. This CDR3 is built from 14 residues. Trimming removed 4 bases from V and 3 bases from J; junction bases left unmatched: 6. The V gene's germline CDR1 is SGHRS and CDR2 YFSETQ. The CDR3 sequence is CASSPGTEYTEAFF. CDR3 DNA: TGCGCCAGCAGCCCCGGGACAGAATACACTGAAGCTTTCTTT. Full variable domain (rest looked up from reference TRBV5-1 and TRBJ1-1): KAGVTQTPRYLIKTRGQQVTLSCSPISGHRSVSWYQQTPGQGLQFLFEYFSETQRNKGNFPGRFSGRQFSNSRSEMNVSTLELGDSALYLCASSPGTEYTEAFFGQGTRLTVV.

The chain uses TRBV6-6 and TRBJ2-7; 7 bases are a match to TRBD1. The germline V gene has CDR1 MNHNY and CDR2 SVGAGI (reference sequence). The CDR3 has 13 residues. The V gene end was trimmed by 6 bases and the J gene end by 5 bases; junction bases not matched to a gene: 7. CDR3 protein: CASRPQGFHEQYF. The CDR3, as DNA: TGTGCCAGCAGGCCACAGGGGTTCCACGAGCAGTACTTC.

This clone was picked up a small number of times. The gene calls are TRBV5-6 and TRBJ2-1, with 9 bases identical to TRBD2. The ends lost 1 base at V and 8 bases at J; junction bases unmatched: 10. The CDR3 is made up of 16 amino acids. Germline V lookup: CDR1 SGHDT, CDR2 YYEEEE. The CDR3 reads CASSLTSGLNIDEQFF. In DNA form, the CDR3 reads TGTGCCAGCAGCTTGACTAGCGGGCTGAACATCGATGAGCAGTTCTTC.

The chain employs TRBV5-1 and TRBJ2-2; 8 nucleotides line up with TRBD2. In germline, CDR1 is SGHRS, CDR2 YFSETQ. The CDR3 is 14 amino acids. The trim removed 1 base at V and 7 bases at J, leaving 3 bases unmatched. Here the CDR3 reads CASSLQRGNGELFF. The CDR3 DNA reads TGCGCCAGCAGCTTGCAGCGGGGGAACGGGGAGCTGTTTTTT.

CDR3 sequence: CASGTGTNEKLFF. In nucleotides, the CDR3 is TGTGCCAGTGGAACAGGGACTAATGAAAAACTGTTTTTT. The rearrangement uses TRBV19 and TRBJ1-4; the D gene is possibly TRBD1 (6 bases). Trimming shortened V by 8 bases and J by 2 bases, and 9 bases separated the two germline ends. This CDR3 spans 13 amino acids. Germline lookup yields CDR1 LNHDA and CDR2 SQIVND (reference sequence).

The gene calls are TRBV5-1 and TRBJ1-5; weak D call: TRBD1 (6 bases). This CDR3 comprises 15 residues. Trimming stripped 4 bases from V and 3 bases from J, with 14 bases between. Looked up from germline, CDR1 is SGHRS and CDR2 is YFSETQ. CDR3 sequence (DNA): TGCGCCAGCAGCCCCACGGGGGGCAACAATCAGCCCCAGCATTTT. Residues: CASSPTGGNNQPQHF.

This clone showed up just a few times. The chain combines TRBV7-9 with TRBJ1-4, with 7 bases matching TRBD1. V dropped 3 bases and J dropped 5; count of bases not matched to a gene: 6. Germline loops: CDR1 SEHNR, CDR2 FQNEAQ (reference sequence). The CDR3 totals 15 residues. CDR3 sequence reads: CASSLEGGHNEKLFF. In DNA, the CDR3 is TGTGCCAGCAGCTTGGAAGGGGGCCACAATGAAAAACTGTTTTTT. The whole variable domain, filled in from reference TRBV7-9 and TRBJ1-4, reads DTGVSQNPRHKITKRGQNVTFRCDPISEHNRLYWYRQTLGQGPEFLTYFQNEAQLEKSRLLSDRFSAERPKGSFSTLEIQRTEQGDSAMYLCASSLEGGHNEKLFFGSGTQLSVL.

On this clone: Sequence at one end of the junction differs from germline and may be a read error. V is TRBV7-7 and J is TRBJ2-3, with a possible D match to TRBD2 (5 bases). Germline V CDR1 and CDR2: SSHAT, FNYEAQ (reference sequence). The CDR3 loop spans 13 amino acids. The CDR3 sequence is CASSFSGTDTQYF. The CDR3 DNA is TGTGCTAGCAGCTTTAGCGGCACAGATACGCAGTATTTT. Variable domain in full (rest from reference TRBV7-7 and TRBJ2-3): GAGVSQSPRYKVTKRGQDVTLRCDPISSHATLYWYQQALGQGPEFLTYFNYEAQPDKSGLPSDRFSAERPEGSISTLTIQRTEQRDSAMYRCASSFSGTDTQYFGPGTRLTVL.

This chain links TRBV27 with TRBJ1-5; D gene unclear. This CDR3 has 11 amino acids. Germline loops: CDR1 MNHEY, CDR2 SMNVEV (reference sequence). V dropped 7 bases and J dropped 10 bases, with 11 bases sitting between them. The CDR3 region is CASKLLAPQHF. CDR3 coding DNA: TGTGCCAGCAAACTCTTAGCCCCCCAGCATTTT.

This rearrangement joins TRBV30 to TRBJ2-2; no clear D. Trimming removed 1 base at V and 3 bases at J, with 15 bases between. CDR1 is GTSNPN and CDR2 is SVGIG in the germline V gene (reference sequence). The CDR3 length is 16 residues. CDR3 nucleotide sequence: TGTGCCTGGAGTGAAGTCGGAGTAATTGACACCGGGGAGCTGTTTTTT. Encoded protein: CAWSEVGVIDTGELFF. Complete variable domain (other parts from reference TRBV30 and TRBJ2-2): SQTIHQWPATLVQPVGSPLSLECTVEGTSNPNLYWYRQAAGRGLQLLFYSVGIGQISSEVPQNLSASRPQDRQFILSSKKLLLSDSGFYLCAWSEVGVIDTGELFFGEGSRLTVL.

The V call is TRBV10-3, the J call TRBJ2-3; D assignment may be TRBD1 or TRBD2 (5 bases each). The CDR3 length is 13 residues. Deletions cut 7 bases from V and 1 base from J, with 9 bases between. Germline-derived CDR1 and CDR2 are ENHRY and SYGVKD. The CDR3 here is CAIKGTGTDTQYF. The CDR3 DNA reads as TGTGCCATCAAAGGGACGGGCACAGATACGCAGTATTTT.

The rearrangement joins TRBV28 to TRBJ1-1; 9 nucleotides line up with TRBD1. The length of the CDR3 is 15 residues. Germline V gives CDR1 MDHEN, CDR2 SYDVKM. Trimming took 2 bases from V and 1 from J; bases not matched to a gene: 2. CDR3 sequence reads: CASSLGDRENTEAFF. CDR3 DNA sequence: TGTGCCAGCAGTTTAGGGGACAGGGAGAACACTGAAGCTTTCTTT. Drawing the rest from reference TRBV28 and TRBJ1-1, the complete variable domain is DVKVTQSSRYLVKRTGEKVFLECVQDMDHENMFWYRQDPGLGLRLIYFSYDVKMKEKGDIPEGYSVSREKKERFSLILESASTNQTSMYLCASSLGDRENTEAFFGQGTRLTVV.

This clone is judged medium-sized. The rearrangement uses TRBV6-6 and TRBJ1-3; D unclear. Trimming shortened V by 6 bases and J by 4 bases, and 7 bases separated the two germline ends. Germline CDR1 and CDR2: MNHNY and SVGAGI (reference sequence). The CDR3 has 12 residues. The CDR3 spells CASRAEGNTIYF. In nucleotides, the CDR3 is TGTGCCAGCAGGGCGGAGGGAAACACCATATATTTT.